A selection of T cell receptor beta chains follows, all from one sample in a study of blood T cell repertoires in COVID-19. Measured with immunoSEQ multiplex PCR; TCRdb has only the in-frame clones, and not every one. Among 35,000 to 40,000 clones, around 80% were seen once, and the ten largest hold under 50%. The sequenced material came from peripheral blood. The receptors were sampled from a man older than 75 with active or convalescent COVID-19. The CDR3 runs from the conserved cysteine through the conserved F or W. The D gene is left open where the match is weak. Expanded clones get a size class; other rows say once, few or many, or leave the size out.

TRBV10-3	-	TRBD1	TRBJ2-7	CAIAGPDRGEYEQYF	TGTGCCATCGCTGGGCCTGACAGGGGGGAATACGAGCAGTACTTC
TRBV3-1/TRBV3-2	-	-	TRBJ1-2	CASSQDNNYGYTF	TGTGCCAGCAGCCAAGATAATAACTATGGCTACACCTTC
TRBV28	-	TRBD2	TRBJ2-1	CASSLGTLSGTIDNEQFF	TGTGCCAGCAGTTTAGGGACCCTTAGCGGGACAATCGACAATGAGCAGTTCTTC
TRBV27	-	TRBD2	TRBJ2-1	CASSSAGGSYNEQFF	TGTGCCAGCAGTTCGGCGGGAGGGTCCTACAATGAGCAGTTCTTC
TRBV6-5	once	-	TRBJ1-2	CASSPGTSSGYGYTF	TGTGCCAGCAGTCCGGGGACATCCTCCGGCTATGGCTACACCTTC
TRBV21-1	-	-	TRBJ1-4	CASSNKGQSTEKLFF	TGTGCCAGCAGCAATAAGGGACAGTCGACCGAAAAACTGTTTTTT
TRBV6-5	once	-	TRBJ2-5	CASSLGGGYETQYF	TGTGCCAGCAGTTTAGGGGGGGGTTATGAGACCCAGTACTTC
TRBV18	-	TRBD2	TRBJ2-1	CASSPPAGDSYNEQFF	TGTGCCAGCTCACCACCGGCGGGAGACTCCTACAATGAGCAGTTCTTC
TRBV7-6	-	-	TRBJ2-2	CASSLDDGSTGELFF	TGTGCCAGCAGCTTAGATGACGGGAGCACCGGGGAGCTGTTTTTT
TRBV7-3	-	TRBD2	TRBJ2-4	CASSLSGGLKTPEGQSKNIQYF	TGTGCCAGCAGCTTATCGGGGGGACTAAAAACGCCTGAAGGGCAATCCAAAAACATTCAGTACTTC
TRBV5-8	-	-	TRBJ1-2	CASSGRGYGYTF	TGTGCCAGCAGCGGTCGGGGCTATGGCTACACCTTC
TRBV28	-	-	TRBJ2-5	CASSIGLGTQETQYF	TGTGCCAGCAGTATCGGACTGGGAACCCAAGAGACCCAGTACTTC
TRBV6-6	-	TRBD1	TRBJ2-7	CASRGQGTEEQYF	TGTGCCAGCAGAGGACAGGGAACGGAAGAGCAGTACTTC
TRBV5-1	-	TRBD2	TRBJ2-3	CASSTGLVSTDTQYF	TGCGCCAGCAGCACGGGACTAGTGAGCACAGATACGCAGTATTTT
TRBV11-3	-	-	TRBJ2-7	CASSLRTDYEQYF	TGTGCCAGCAGCTTGAGGACAGATTACGAGCAGTACTTC
TRBV6-2/TRBV6-3	few	TRBD2	TRBJ2-1	CASSYGGGAVDEQFF	TGTGCCAGCAGTTACGGCGGGGGGGCCGTGGATGAGCAGTTCTTC
TRBV7-8	few	-	TRBJ1-6	CASSLSTGYNSPLHF	TGTGCCAGCAGCTTATCTACAGGGTATAATTCACCCCTCCACTTT
TRBV5-1	-	TRBD2	TRBJ2-2	CASSRLTSGSAGELFF	TGCGCCAGCAGCCGGCTGACTAGCGGGAGCGCCGGGGAGCTGTTTTTT
TRBV7-8	-	TRBD1	TRBJ2-7	CASSPGTGIYEQYF	TGTGCCAGCAGCCCCGGGACAGGAATCTACGAGCAGTACTTC
TRBV14	-	TRBD2	TRBJ2-7	CASSRTSPSYEQYF	TGTGCCAGCAGCCGGACTAGCCCGTCCTACGAGCAGTACTTC
TRBV7-8	-	-	TRBJ2-1	CASSSRVTYNEQFF	TGTGCCAGCAGCTCCAGGGTAACCTACAATGAGCAGTTCTTC
TRBV7-8	-	-	TRBJ1-2	CASSPGGNFNYGYTF	TGTGCCAGCAGCCCCGGCGGGAACTTTAACTATGGCTACACCTTC
TRBV6-5	-	-	TRBJ1-3	CASSQRTVSGNTIYF	TGTGCCAGCAGCCAAAGGACAGTCTCTGGAAACACCATATATTTT
TRBV18	-	TRBD1	TRBJ1-5	CASSPGQGRQSIQPQHF	TGTGCCAGCTCACCCGGACAGGGGAGGCAGTCGATTCAGCCCCAGCATTTT
TRBV5-1	-	TRBD1	TRBJ1-1	CASSFGTVNTEAFF	TGCGCCAGCAGCTTCGGGACAGTAAACACTGAAGCTTTCTTT
TRBV2	-	-	TRBJ2-3	CASRGLLSDTQYF	TGTGCCAGCAGGGGCTTGCTTTCGGATACGCAGTATTTT
TRBV3-1/TRBV3-2	-	-	TRBJ2-3	CASSLRRRKTDTQYF	TGTGCCAGCAGCCTTAGACGGAGGAAGACAGATACGCAGTATTTT
TRBV2	few	-	TRBJ1-4	CASIWVREKLFF	TGTGCCAGCATCTGGGTCAGGGAAAAACTGTTTTTT
TRBV2	few	-	TRBJ1-6	CASSAWQNSPLHF	TGTGCCAGCAGTGCGTGGCAGAATTCACCCCTCCACTTT
TRBV6-5	-	-	TRBJ2-1	CASSSDTSSYNEQFF	TGTGCCAGCAGCTCTGATACAAGCTCCTACAATGAGCAGTTCTTC
TRBV11-3	-	-	TRBJ1-1	CASSPGYDTEAFF	TGTGCCAGCAGCCCCGGGTATGACACTGAAGCTTTCTTT
TRBV11-1	-	-	TRBJ1-4	CASRNAGDEKLFF	TGTGCCAGCAGAAACGCCGGGGATGAAAAACTGTTTTTT
TRBV18	-	-	TRBJ2-3	CASSPGTQGTDTQYF	TGTGCCAGCTCACCCGGGACACAGGGCACAGATACGCAGTATTTT
TRBV5-6	few	-	TRBJ2-7	CASSYEGSYEQYF	TGTGCCAGCAGCTACGAGGGTTCCTACGAGCAGTACTTC
TRBV19	-	-	TRBJ2-1	CASSIDHGDEQFF	TGTGCCAGTAGTATAGATCACGGGGATGAGCAGTTCTTC
TRBV12-5	-	TRBD2	TRBJ2-1	CASGLATSGGLYNEQFF	TGTGCTAGTGGTTTGGCGACTAGCGGGGGGCTCTACAATGAGCAGTTCTTC
TRBV30	-	TRBD1	TRBJ1-3	CAWSVQYTGTGFSGNTIYF	TGTGCCTGGAGTGTTCAGTATACCGGGACAGGCTTCTCTGGAAACACCATATATTTT
TRBV2	-	TRBD2	TRBJ2-1	CASSDISSGSWNEQFF	TGTGCCAGCAGTGATATCTCTAGCGGGAGTTGGAATGAGCAGTTCTTC
TRBV18	-	-	TRBJ2-7	CASSPPINSARREQYF	TGTGCCAGCTCACCACCGATAAACTCCGCTCGGAGGGAGCAGTACTTC
TRBV19	-	-	TRBJ1-3	CASRRGFSGNTIYF	TGTGCCAGTAGAAGGGGGTTTTCAGGAAACACCATATATTTT
TRBV5-4	-	-	TRBJ2-6	CASSPSRAGANVLTF	TGTGCCAGCAGCCCGTCCCGAGCTGGGGCCAACGTCCTGACTTTC
TRBV29-1	few	-	TRBJ2-1	CSFRSGGEQFF	TGCAGCTTCCGATCAGGAGGGGAGCAGTTCTTC
TRBV28	-	-	TRBJ2-7	CAITGMGYEQYF	TGTGCCATAACAGGGATGGGGTACGAGCAGTACTTC
TRBV30	-	TRBD2	TRBJ2-5	CAWSVVLGSGGRETQYF	TGTGCCTGGAGTGTAGTATTAGGTAGCGGGGGCCGGGAGACCCAGTACTTC
TRBV5-1	-	-	TRBJ1-1	CASSSMGGTEAFF	TGCGCCAGCAGCTCGATGGGGGGCACTGAAGCTTTCTTT
TRBV2	-	TRBD1	TRBJ1-2	CASSERQGTNGYTF	TGTGCCAGCAGTGAAAGACAGGGGACAAATGGCTACACCTTC
TRBV6-4	-	-	TRBJ2-3	CASSPDYTTDTQYF	TGTGCCAGCAGTCCGGACTATACCACAGATACGCAGTATTTT
TRBV2	few	-	TRBJ1-2	CASSTDSPLNNYGYTF	TGTGCCAGCAGTACGGACAGCCCCCTAAATAACTATGGCTACACCTTC
TRBV4-2	-	-	TRBJ2-5	CASSRGGVQETQYF	TGTGCCAGCAGCCGAGGTGGAGTACAAGAGACCCAGTACTTC
TRBV6-2/TRBV6-3	-	TRBD2	TRBJ2-1	CASSARPSGRVYNEQFF	TGTGCCAGCAGTGCTCGGCCTAGCGGGAGGGTATACAATGAGCAGTTCTTC
TRBV5-1	-	-	TRBJ2-7	CASSKGVGHEQYF	TGCGCCAGCAGTAAGGGGGTAGGTCACGAGCAGTACTTC
TRBV25-1	-	TRBD1	TRBJ1-2	CASSATDRGRGGYTF	TGTGCCAGCAGTGCAACAGACAGGGGGCGAGGGGGCTACACCTTC
TRBV11-2	-	TRBD1	TRBJ2-7	CASGQGIDHEQYF	TGTGCCAGCGGACAGGGGATAGACCACGAGCAGTACTTC
TRBV7-8	-	-	TRBJ2-7	CASSARTDYEQYF	TGTGCCAGCAGCGCCAGGACAGACTACGAGCAGTACTTC
TRBV29-1	-	TRBD1	TRBJ1-2	CSVEEAGTAFGRGYTF	TGCAGCGTTGAAGAGGCTGGGACAGCCTTTGGTCGGGGCTACACCTTC
TRBV15	-	TRBD2	TRBJ2-5	CATSRVPSGVETQYF	TGTGCCACCAGCAGAGTACCCAGCGGGGTAGAGACCCAGTACTTC
TRBV2	once	-	TRBJ1-4	CASSGEAGNLELFF	TGTGCCAGCAGTGGGGAGGCAGGGAATTTAGAACTGTTTTTT
TRBV7-2	-	-	TRBJ2-4	CASSSSNRAAKNIQYF	TGTGCCAGCAGCTCGTCAAACAGGGCGGCCAAAAACATTCAGTACTTC